This T cell receptor (beta chain) was found in a study of blood T cell repertoires in COVID-19. Study-wide background: Material from acute and convalescent COVID-19 was sourced from the United States, Italy and Spain. Sample material is recorded as cDNA or gDNA derived from T cells, B-cell-depleted T cells, or PBMCs.

Clones were read by immunoSEQ multiplex PCR, and TCRdb kept only the in-frame ones, dropping some. The sample consists of under 400,000 clones, 86% of them appearing once. Residents of about two dozen US areas, aged roughly 18 to 89 years, made up the participants. A note on this clone: Different DNA sequences within this sample yield the same CDR3.

The germline CDR1 and CDR2 sequences are SGHAT and FQNNGV. The CDR3 consists of 16 residues. With V trimmed by 2 bases and J by 6 bases, 10 bases remained unmatched. Material: PBMCs or T cells enriched from blood (not recorded which). The chain has TRBV11-2 and TRBJ2-3, with TRBD2 identical over 8 bases. The sequence was collected from a woman aged 40 to 50 with acute COVID-19. The CDR3 DNA is TGTGCCAGCAGCTTAAGTCCAGCGGGAGTATCTGATACGCAGTATTTT. Protein: CASSLSPAGVSDTQYF. Complete variable domain (other parts from reference TRBV11-2 and TRBJ2-3): EAGVAQSPRYKIIEKRQSVAFWCNPISGHATLYWYQQILGQGPKLLIQFQNNGVVDDSQLPKDRFSAERLKGVDSTLKIQPAKLEDSAVYLCASSLSPAGVSDTQYFGPGTRLTVL.